The 13 T cell receptor beta chains given below trace back to one sample, sequenced in a study of T cell clonotyping in hematopoietic cell transplantation. Only in-frame clones appear in the TCRdb table, and some are missing; sequencing was by immunoSEQ multiplex PCR. This table holds roughly 27,000 clones, more than 65% found once. Time point indicated: recipient sample about 28 days before transplant, after cytoreduction. The sample here was peripheral blood mononuclear cells, taken before stem cell transplant. The receptors were gathered from a woman in her sixties with acute myeloid leukemia. Some clones in this sample may be carry-over from other donors' samples.

A few counts support this clone. The genes are TRBV6-4 and TRBJ2-3; 10 nucleotides agree with TRBD2. Germline trimming cut 4 bases from V and 4 bases from J; bases unmatched to any gene: 5. The CDR3 spans 15 residues. Germline CDR1 is MRHNA and CDR2 is SNTAGT. Here the CDR3 reads CASSALAGAADTQYF. The CDR3 bases are TGTGCCAGCAGTGCGCTAGCGGGGGCCGCAGATACGCAGTATTTT.

The chain employs TRBV5-8 and TRBJ2-3, with 9 bases matching TRBD2. V trimming: 4 bases; J trimming: 4 bases; junction bases outside the gene matches: 7. CDR1 and CDR2 from the germline V gene are SGHTS and YDEGEE. The CDR3 is 15 amino acids. This chain's CDR3 is CASSPGTSWADTQYF. The DNA for the CDR3 is TGTGCCAGCAGCCCCGGGACTAGCTGGGCAGATACGCAGTATTTT.

The rearrangement links TRBV6-5 to TRBJ2-1; no clear D gene. Deletions cut 6 bases from V and 6 bases from J, with 6 bases between. Per germline, CDR1 MNHEY and CDR2 SVGAGI. The CDR3 is 11 amino acids. The DNA of the CDR3 is TGTGCCAGCAGAAACGGCAATGAGCAGTTCTTC. This gives the protein CASRNGNEQFF.

This clone was seen only a few times. The rearrangement uses TRBV6-4 and TRBJ2-3, with TRBD2 matching over 10 bases. Germline CDR1 and CDR2: MRHNA and SNTAGT. The CDR3 runs to 16 residues. The V gene end was trimmed by 2 bases and the J gene end by 7 bases; junction bases not matched to a gene: 9. CDR3 nucleotides: TGTGCCAGCAGTGACGGCACTAGCGGGGAAGTGAATACGCAGTATTTT. Translated, it gives CASSDGTSGEVNTQYF.

This rearrangement joins TRBV11-2 to TRBJ1-2, with D perhaps matching TRBD1 (6 bases). The CDR3 consists of 16 residues. The V and J ends lost 4 bases and 0 bases respectively, with 15 bases between them. The germline CDR1 and CDR2 sequences are SGHAT and FQNNGV. In DNA form, the CDR3 reads TGTGCCAGCAGCTCATTCCGGGACACAGCTAACTATGGCTACACCTTC. Translating gives CASSSFRDTANYGYTF.

This chain joins TRBV4-1 and TRBJ2-3, with TRBD1 identical over 11 bases. The CDR3 loop spans 16 amino acids. Germline CDR1 MGHRA, CDR2 YSYEKL. With 3 bases clipped from V and 4 bases from J, the junction kept 6 bases outside the gene matches. CDR3 DNA sequence: TGCGCCAGCAGCCACCCGGACAGGGGGCTGGCAGATACGCAGTATTTT. This encodes CASSHPDRGLADTQYF.

The chain joins TRBV19 to TRBJ2-6; D gene unclear. CDR1 LNHDA and CDR2 SQIVND come from the germline V gene (reference sequence). V was trimmed by 6 bases and J by 0 bases, leaving 9 bases between them. The CDR3 is 15 residues long. The CDR3 nucleotides read TGTGCCAGTAGCAGCACCCGCTCTGGGGCCAACGTCCTGACTTTC. This sequence encodes CASSSTRSGANVLTF.

This clone occurred once. The chain has TRBV27 and TRBJ1-5; TRBD1 matches at 11 bases. From germline, CDR1 is MNHEY and CDR2 SMNVEV (reference sequence). After removal of 3 bases from V and 6 bases from J, the junction contained 16 bases not matched to a gene. The CDR3 totals 19 residues. The CDR3 loop is CASSFRFSGTGGVGQPQHF. The CDR3 nucleotides are TGTGCCAGCAGTTTTCGGTTTTCTGGGACAGGGGGGGTCGGTCAGCCCCAGCATTTT.

V and J are TRBV7-8 and TRBJ1-2; D is possibly TRBD1 (6 bases). The V end lost 1 base, the J end lost 6 bases, and 15 bases lay between the germline ends. The V gene's germline CDR1 is SGHVS and CDR2 FQNEAQ. The CDR3 runs 15 residues. The CDR3 reads CASSLGAGTFDGYTF. DNA of the CDR3: TGTGCCAGCAGCTTAGGGGCCGGGACATTTGATGGCTACACCTTC.

The chain combines TRBV4-3 with TRBJ2-3, with unresolved D. Trimming cost V 3 bases and J 1 base, with 11 bases left between them. This CDR3 has 15 amino acids. The germline CDR1 and CDR2 sequences are LGHNA and YSLEER. The CDR3 DNA sequence: TGCGCCAGCAGCCAGGATACAGCTCGCACAGATACGCAGTATTTT. Translating gives CASSQDTARTDTQYF.

CDR3 nucleotide sequence: TGTGCCAGCAGCCCCGGGACTAGCGGCTACGAGCAGTACTTC. This encodes CASSPGTSGYEQYF. V gene TRBV9 combines with J gene TRBJ2-7, with 11 bases that match TRBD2. The junction had 3 bases not matched to a gene; V was cut back by 4 bases and J by 3 bases. The CDR3 contains 14 residues. From germline, CDR1 is SGDLS and CDR2 YYNGEE.

CDR3 sequence reads: CASSTPAGPPYEQYF. CDR3 in DNA: TGTGCCAGCAGTACCCCCGCTGGACCCCCCTACGAGCAGTACTTC. The chain is built from TRBV28 and TRBJ2-7; no firm D call. In germline, CDR1 is MDHEN, CDR2 SYDVKM. CDR3 size: 15 residues. V lost 5 bases and J lost 2, with 16 bases in between.

The DNA of the CDR3 is TGTGCCAGCAGCTTAGGCAGGGAAAAACTGTTTTTT. Its translation: CASSLGREKLFF. This chain uses TRBV7-9 with TRBJ1-4, with D unresolved. Per germline, CDR1 SEHNR and CDR2 FQNEAQ (reference sequence). The CDR3 is made up of 12 amino acids. V gave up 1 base and J gave up 8 bases, with 5 bases separating them.